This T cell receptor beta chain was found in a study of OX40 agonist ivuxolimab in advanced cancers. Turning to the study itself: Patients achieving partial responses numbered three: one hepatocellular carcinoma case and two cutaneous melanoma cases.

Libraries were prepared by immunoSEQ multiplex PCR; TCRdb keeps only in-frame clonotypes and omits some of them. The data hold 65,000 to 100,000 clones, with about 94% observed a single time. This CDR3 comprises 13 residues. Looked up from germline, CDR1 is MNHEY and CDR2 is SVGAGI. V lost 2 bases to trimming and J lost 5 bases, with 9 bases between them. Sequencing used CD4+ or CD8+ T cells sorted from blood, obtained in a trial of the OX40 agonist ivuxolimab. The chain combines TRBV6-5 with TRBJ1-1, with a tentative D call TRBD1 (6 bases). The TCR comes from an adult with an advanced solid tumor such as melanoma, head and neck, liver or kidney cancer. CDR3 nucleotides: TGTGCCAGCAGTTACAGGGGGGGGACTGAAGCTTTCTTT. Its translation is CASSYRGGTEAFF.